The 21 T cell receptor beta chains listed next were all sequenced from one sample in a study of blood T cell repertoires in COVID-19. Generated by immunoSEQ multiplex PCR, the TCRdb table keeps only in-frame clones and is missing some. The profile covers under 150,000 clones, with 70% to 80% appearing a single time and around a quarter taken by the ten largest. Material: peripheral blood. The receptors were sampled from a human donor in a cohort sampled during active COVID-19.

V is TRBV9 and J is TRBJ2-5; TRBD1 agrees at 10 bases. This CDR3 spans 15 amino acids. The germline CDR1 and CDR2 sequences are SGDLS and YYNGEE. With V trimmed by 3 bases and J by 7 bases, 9 bases remained unmatched. DNA of the CDR3: TGTGCCAGCAGCGCCTCAGGACAGGGGGGGCGGACCCAGTACTTC. Its protein product is CASSASGQGGRTQYF.

V gene TRBV6-6 combines with J gene TRBJ1-1; unclear D gene. V lost 6 bases and J lost 5, with 10 bases in between. Germline values: CDR1 MNHNY, CDR2 SVGAGI (reference sequence). This CDR3 is 12 amino acids long. CDR3: CASSPAGTEAFF. In nucleotides, the CDR3 is TGTGCCAGCAGCCCGGCCGGGACTGAAGCTTTCTTT.

The chain recombines TRBV24-1 with TRBJ2-1; 8 nucleotides line up with TRBD1. V lost 2 bases to trimming and J lost 3 bases; unmatched junction nucleotides: 5. Germline V CDR1 and CDR2: KGHDR, SFDVKD. The CDR3 is 16 amino acids. Here the CDR3 DNA reads TGTGCCACCAGTGATTCCAGGGGGCAGGACTACAATGAGCAGTTCTTC. Protein sequence: CATSDSRGQDYNEQFF.

Comment on this clone: The same CDR3 can be traced to other DNA sequences in this sample. The rearrangement links TRBV6-5 to TRBJ2-2, with TRBD2 matching over 9 bases. Germline loops: CDR1 MNHEY, CDR2 SVGAGI. The CDR3 is 13 residues long. The ends lost 0 bases at V and 12 bases at J; junction bases unmatched: 2. The CDR3 protein is CASSYSSGGKLFF. CDR3 bases: TGTGCCAGCAGTTACTCTAGCGGGGGAAAGCTGTTTTTT.

The CDR3 DNA sequence: TGTGCCAGTAGTATTCATTCGGGAGGGCCCTCCAATGAGCAGTTCTTC. Translated, it gives CASSIHSGGPSNEQFF. V usage is TRBV19 and J usage is TRBJ2-1; 8 nucleotides match TRBD2. CDR3 length: 16 residues. Per the germline V gene, CDR1 is LNHDA and CDR2 is SQIVND (reference sequence). V trimming: 3 bases; J trimming: 6 bases; junction bases outside the gene matches: 10.

The V call is TRBV10-3, the J call TRBJ1-2; weak D call: TRBD1 (6 bases). V gave up 5 bases and J gave up 6 bases, with 13 bases separating them. CDR1 ENHRY and CDR2 SYGVKD come from the germline V gene. The length of the CDR3 is 13 residues. The CDR3 DNA is TGTGCCATCAGTACTCCAGGGGTACATGGCTACACCTTC. As protein: CAISTPGVHGYTF.

The rearrangement joins TRBV5-4 to TRBJ2-1, with a tentative D call TRBD1 (5 bases). Germline V lookup: CDR1 SGHNT, CDR2 YYREEE (reference sequence). The V and J ends lost 4 bases and 5 bases respectively, with 16 bases between them. CDR3 length equals 15 residues. In DNA form, the CDR3 reads TGTGCCAGCAGCCTAATCCAGCTAGGGGACAATGAGCAGTTCTTC. As protein: CASSLIQLGDNEQFF.

This clone appeared a few times. V usage is TRBV9 and J usage is TRBJ2-7; D is possibly TRBD2 (7 bases). In germline, CDR1 is SGDLS, CDR2 YYNGEE. The CDR3 consists of 14 residues. Trimming left V 3 bases short and J 4 bases short, with 14 bases between. CDR3 sequence: CASSDGGAGYEQYF. The CDR3 bases are TGTGCCAGCAGCGATGGGGGGGCTGGGTACGAGCAGTACTTC.

This chain links TRBV6-5 with TRBJ2-2; a weak D match, TRBD2 (6 bases). In germline, CDR1 is MNHEY, CDR2 SVGAGI. The CDR3 sequence is 14 residues long. V was clipped by 7 bases and J by 0 bases, with 9 bases between them. CDR3 sequence (DNA): TGTGCCAGCATTGCGGGAACGAACACCGGGGAGCTGTTTTTT. It yields the protein CASIAGTNTGELFF.

This chain connects TRBV10-3 to TRBJ1-3; D gene unclear. Per the germline V gene, CDR1 is ENHRY and CDR2 is SYGVKD. The CDR3 runs 16 residues. V lost 0 bases, J lost 4 bases, and 13 bases lay in between. The CDR3 bases are TGTGCCATCAGTGAGTCTAGTTTGGTTCCCGGAAACACCATATATTTT. It codes for CAISESSLVPGNTIYF.

The V call is TRBV9, the J call TRBJ1-1; 9 bases are a match to TRBD1. J lost 5 bases, V lost 4 bases, and 6 bases had no gene match. This CDR3 spans 14 amino acids. Germline assignment: CDR1 SGDLS and CDR2 YYNGEE. The CDR3 region is CASSPLQGATEAFF. CDR3 nucleotide sequence: TGTGCCAGCAGCCCACTACAGGGGGCTACTGAAGCTTTCTTT. Supplemented by reference TRBV9 and TRBJ1-1, the full variable domain reads DSGVTQTPKHLITATGQRVTLRCSPRSGDLSVYWYQQSLDQGLQFLIQYYNGEERAKGNILERFSAQQFPDLHSELNLSSLELGDSALYFCASSPLQGATEAFFGQGTRLTVV.

This chain links TRBV28 with TRBJ1-3; D gene unclear. V was shortened by 2 bases and J by 2 bases, with 10 bases between the two germline ends. In germline, CDR1 is MDHEN, CDR2 SYDVKM. The CDR3 runs to 15 residues. DNA of the CDR3: TGTGCCAGCAGTTTACGAGGGTTCCCTGGAAACACCATATATTTT. This sequence encodes CASSLRGFPGNTIYF.

This clone showed up just once. This chain connects TRBV15 to TRBJ2-1; 14 bases agree with TRBD2. The V gene end was trimmed by 1 base and the J gene end by 3 bases; junction bases not matched to a gene: 5. The CDR3 is made up of 18 amino acids. In germline, CDR1 is LNHNV, CDR2 YYDKDF (reference sequence). CDR3: CATSRGLAGGPGYNEQFF. The CDR3 DNA sequence: TGTGCCACCAGCAGAGGACTAGCGGGGGGGCCGGGCTACAATGAGCAGTTCTTC.

V and J are TRBV4-3 and TRBJ1-2; 7 bases fit TRBD1. J lost 2 bases, V lost 3 bases, and 3 bases had no gene match. Germline values: CDR1 LGHNA, CDR2 YSLEER. This CDR3 has 14 residues. CDR3 residues: CASSHDRVNYGYTF. CDR3 coding DNA: TGCGCCAGCAGCCACGACAGGGTAAACTATGGCTACACCTTC.

V gene TRBV3-1 (or the pseudogene TRBV3-2) combines with J gene TRBJ2-5; D perhaps matches TRBD2 (7 bases). The length of the CDR3 is 16 residues. Germline lookup yields CDR1 LGHDT and CDR2 YNNKEL (reference sequence). V dropped 5 bases and J dropped 5 bases, with 21 bases sitting between them. The CDR3 protein is CASSVALGGAGETQYF. The CDR3 coding sequence is TGTGCCAGCAGCGTCGCGTTAGGGGGGGCAGGTGAGACCCAGTACTTC.

The chain combines TRBV19 with TRBJ1-1; 7 nucleotides align to TRBD1. CDR1 is LNHDA and CDR2 is SQIVND in the germline V gene (reference sequence). The CDR3 sequence is 16 residues long. The trim removed 6 bases at V and 2 bases at J, leaving 12 bases unmatched. DNA of the CDR3: TGTGCCAGTAGCCTATACCCCGGGACAGCCAACACTGAAGCTTTCTTT. This codes for CASSLYPGTANTEAFF. The whole variable domain, remainder taken from reference TRBV19 and TRBJ1-1, is DGGITQSPKYLFRKEGQNVTLSCEQNLNHDAMYWYRQDPGQGLRLIYYSQIVNDFQKGDIAEGYSVSREKKESFPLTVTSAQKNPTAFYLCASSLYPGTANTEAFFGQGTRLTVV.

This clone was seen only a few times. V is TRBV30 and J is TRBJ1-2; the match to TRBD1 covers 7 bases. J lost 3 bases, V lost 5 bases, and 12 bases had no gene match. Germline V gives CDR1 GTSNPN, CDR2 SVGIG (reference sequence). This CDR3 comprises 15 residues. The CDR3 DNA reads as TGTGCCTGGGGGAGGTTAACAGGGACAGACTATGGCTACACCTTC. This gives the protein CAWGRLTGTDYGYTF.

This clone was recorded at least ten times. The chain has TRBV5-1 and TRBJ2-1; TRBD2 aligns across 11 bases. V lost 2 bases to trimming and J lost 6 bases; unmatched junction nucleotides: 4. The CDR3 contains 15 residues. Germline loops: CDR1 SGHRS, CDR2 YFSETQ. CDR3 sequence (DNA): TGCGCCAGCAGCTTTAGCGGGGGGGCGTCCAATGAGCAGTTCTTC. This translates into CASSFSGGASNEQFF.

The gene calls are TRBV5-1 and TRBJ2-5; D not certain. V was shortened by 4 bases and J by 1 base, with 11 bases between the two germline ends. This CDR3 has 14 residues. The germline CDR1 and CDR2 sequences are SGHRS and YFSETQ. The CDR3 DNA reads as TGCGCCAGCAGCCTTTTGGGCAGCCAAGAGACCCAGTACTTC. It translates to CASSLLGSQETQYF.

This chain joins TRBV6-1 and TRBJ2-3; 13 bases align to TRBD2. Germline assignment: CDR1 MNHNS and CDR2 SASEGT. J lost 9 bases, V lost 2 bases, and 5 bases had no gene match. The CDR3 has 15 residues. The CDR3 nucleotides read TGTGCCAGCAGTGAAAGTGTGACTAGCGGGAGGACGCAGTATTTT. Amino acids: CASSESVTSGRTQYF.

This clone has a single count. The genes are TRBV9 and TRBJ1-1; possible D gene TRBD1, 5 bases. There are 14 residues in the CDR3. Germline V gene lookup returns CDR1 SGDLS and CDR2 YYNGEE. The V gene lost 3 bases and the J gene lost 2 bases, with 11 bases spanning the gap. CDR3 nucleotides: TGTGCCAGCAGCGCCACAGGATCTAACACTGAAGCTTTCTTT. This codes for CASSATGSNTEAFF.